Sequencing of this TCR beta chain was carried out in a study of T cells in Graves' hyperthyroidism and ophthalmopathy (dated by TCRdb to the late 2010s). Study-wide context: Peripheral blood was collected at initial diagnosis, before any treatment. The approximately 98 discovery patients were randomly divided into training and test sets at a 7:3 ratio. Following sampling, methimazole starting at 30 mg daily was given to hyperthyroidism patients, and high-dose intravenous methylprednisolone was given to ophthalmopathy patients. In addition, the study compared T-cell repertoires in thyroid tissue and in blood from about six Graves' hyperthyroidism patients. To identify distinguishing TCR V-J signatures, a discovery cohort of about 100 patients was used, comprising some 45 with Graves' ophthalmopathy and 57 with stable Graves' hyperthyroidism. The paper reports TCR Vbeta CDR3 sequencing of approximately 140 peripheral blood samples: some 41 ophthalmopathy, approximately 74 hyperthyroidism and around 17 progressor patients. Whether ophthalmopathy could be predicted prospectively was tested in an independent validation cohort made up of 18 hyperthyroidism patients plus 17 patients who later progressed to ophthalmopathy. Here is what the overall study found, with its caveats: Sample size was not statistically predetermined, and blinding of investigators to group allocation was not performed. Most expanded thyroid clonotypes (frequency above 0.001) were also detected in blood, a finding suggesting that blood repertoires may reflect thyroid immune responses. In validation, the model predicted progression to ophthalmopathy a median of roughly 6.1 months before onset, with roughly 71% sensitivity and around 76% specificity. Ophthalmopathy was separated from stable hyperthyroidism by a 13 V-J signature model, with approximately 89% sensitivity and roughly 84% specificity obtained in cross-validation and 80%/75% obtained in testing.

In regard to this clonotype: Its antigen remains undetermined. Base quality data are lacking; no much larger clone is found one base away.

The CDR3 holds 13 amino acids from the cysteine to the phenylalanine. Here the CDR3 DNA is all that survives: 39 bases in frame from base 1. The germline V gene specifies WSHSY as CDR1 and SAAADI as CDR2. Stable Graves' hyperthyroidism was defined as the absence of progression to ophthalmopathy over 18 months of follow-up. Hyperthyroidism patients were aged 18 to 65 years and newly diagnosed, with disease duration of less than 2 months. The study excluded patients with uncontrolled infections, other autoimmune diseases, pregnancy or lactation. Clinical symptoms, serum thyroxine and TRAb, thyroid ultrasound, and orbital computed tomography formed the basis for the diagnoses. PBMCs were separated from around 9.1 ml of fresh peripheral blood using Ficoll-Paque density gradient centrifugation. Total RNA was extracted using Trizol reagent, and RNA quality was assessed on an Agilent 2100 Bioanalyzer. The TCR beta CDR3 regions were amplified from RNA transcripts. The TCR CDR3 was subjected to a first round of RT-PCR using the HTBI primer set and the Qiagen OneStep RT-PCR kit. A second multiplex PCR round built the libraries, followed by size selection and purification. Sequencing of the libraries was done on an Illumina HiSeq2000 using paired-end 100 bp reads. The published analysis was carried out like this. SOAPnuke was used to process the raw data, throwing out any read that contained adapters or uncalled bases, had a mean Phred below 15, or lacked an exact constant-primer or identifier match. High-quality paired reads were merged with COPE v1.2.5, and unique nucleotide sequences were defined as clonotypes. MiTCR v1.1 was used to align the clonotypes against IMGT TRBV, TRBD and TRBJ reference segments. The analysis included only V-J combinations with a frequency above 0.0001, which together covered 99% to 99.2% of the repertoires. A TCS score was defined as the ratio of F50 (clonal expansion) to E x V (chaos), with BLOSUM62-based TCRdist applied between CDR3 peptides within each V-J. Welch's t-statistics and random forest reduced several hundred V-J features to about 12, which were used in a naive Bayes classifier (R e1071). The Morisita-Horn index was used to measure how similar the thyroid and blood repertoires were. TCRdb trimmed the raw reads at Q25, called clones with MiXCR and kept productive beta chains. Rows merge per CDR3 protein into single entries with the most common DNA and genes. V and J calls and clone size were set by TCRdb, not the authors. The sample includes around 700,000 distinct CDR3 sequences, with 35% observed a single time. The leading ten clones occupy 31% of the sample.

The sequence joins TRBV10-2 to TRBJ2-5, and the D gene may be TRBD1, 5 bases matching. The J call is in doubt because the DNA end fits TRBJ2-1 better. The origin of this receptor is a woman aged 40 to 55 with Graves' hyperthyroidism. The source material was blood. The CDR3 amino acid sequence is: CASSVATVNEQFF. The nucleotide sequence reads as follows: TGCGCCAGCAGTGTTGCGACAGTCAATGAGCAGTTCTTC.